These T cell receptor beta chains were read from a single sample in a study of shared clonotypes between healthy human individuals. Produced via immunoSEQ multiplex PCR; TCRdb's table is partial and in-frame only. Of approximately 1.1 million clones in the sample, more than 75% were seen once. Input material: memory CD4+ T cells from PBMCs. The receptors derive from a man in his late teens or twenties in good health. Some clones in this sample may be carry-over from other donors' samples. Each CDR3 is given with its conserved first and last residue. Each record gives: J gene, V gene, clone size, D gene, CDR3 protein, CDR3 DNA. The D gene is left open where the match is weak. Expanded clones are given a class, and other clones once, few, many or no size at all.

TRBJ1-5	TRBV18	-	-	CASSPTVNRGQPQHF	TGTGCCAGCTCACCAACGGTTAACCGGGGACAGCCCCAGCATTTT
TRBJ1-5	TRBV15	-	-	CATSRDRQPQHF	TGTGCCACCAGCAGAGACCGACAGCCCCAGCATTTT
TRBJ1-1	TRBV7-8	-	-	CASSFWGASTEAFF	TGTGCCAGCAGCTTCTGGGGGGCGTCCACTGAAGCTTTCTTT
TRBJ2-5	TRBV28	few	-	CASSLPQETQYF	TGTGCCAGCAGTTTGCCCCAAGAGACCCAGTACTTC
TRBJ1-2	TRBV7-9	-	TRBD1	CASSLDSVGTGEF	TGTGCCAGCAGCTTAGATTCGGTTGGGACAGGCGAATTC
TRBJ2-1	TRBV6-4	-	TRBD2	CASRGSGGGNEQFF	TGTGCCAGCAGAGGCTCGGGGGGGGGCAATGAGCAGTTCTTC
TRBJ2-7	TRBV6-5	-	-	CASSHREAYEQYF	TGTGCCAGCAGTCACAGGGAAGCCTACGAGCAGTACTTC
TRBJ1-4	TRBV4-3	-	-	CASSQSGAAGKLFF	TGCGCCAGCAGCCAGTCCGGGGCAGCCGGAAAACTGTTTTTT
TRBJ2-1	TRBV7-3	-	-	CASSLTVGEQFF	TGTGCCAGCAGCTTAACGGTCGGTGAGCAGTTCTTC
TRBJ2-7	TRBV11-2	-	TRBD2	CASSFTGTAGGYF	TGTGCCAGCAGCTTCACGGGGACCGCGGGAGGGTACTTC
TRBJ2-3	TRBV5-1	-	-	CASSPPADTQYF	TGCGCCAGCAGTCCACCCGCGGATACGCAGTATTTT